This T cell receptor (beta chain) derives from a study of T cells in Graves' hyperthyroidism and ophthalmopathy. Overall study findings and caveats: Most thyroid clonotypes expanded above 0.001 were also detected in blood.

Patients between 18 and 65 years old had hyperthyroidism, newly diagnosed and lasting under 2 months. Germline V gene data show CDR1 as MNHEY and CDR2 as SVGEGT. The CDR3 contains 15 residues. The trim removed 6 bases at V and 5 bases at J, leaving 12 bases unmatched. TCR beta CDR3 regions were amplified from RNA transcripts. An initial round of RT-PCR targeting the TCR CDR3 relied on the HTBI primer set. TCRdb passed the multiplex PCR reads through MiXCR, listing each CDR3 protein once. Among approximately 430,000 distinct CDR3 sequences, 15% to 18% were seen once, and the ten largest hold roughly 13%. Note on this clonotype: Its specificity is not known.

This sequence originates from a young woman with Graves' hyperthyroidism. Material for sequencing was blood. V is TRBV6-2 or TRBV6-3 and J is TRBJ2-5; 7 bases are shared with TRBD1. The CDR3 is CASSPEGATVETQYF. Written as DNA, the CDR3 is TGTGCCAGCAGCCCCGAGGGGGCGACCGTGGAGACCCAGTACTTC.